This paragraph covers one T cell receptor (beta chain) sequence. Its target is unknown. Produced via immunoSEQ multiplex PCR; TCRdb's table is partial and in-frame only. The table shows under 8,500 clones, with 70% to 85% occurring only once. Resections took place in Japan or China from about 2014 to 2018. These data belong to a study of immune evolution from preneoplasia to lung adenocarcinoma. At the level of the study: HLA loss of heterozygosity: under 7.5% AIS, about 15% MIA, around 35% ADC, none AAH.

Study-wide results and limits: T cell clonality was higher in KRAS-mutant than EGFR-mutant or wild-type nodules. Top clone frequencies peaked in normal lung, apparently declining through invasive adenocarcinoma.

Trimming removed 6 bases from V and 6 bases from J, with 15 bases in between. The CDR3 consists of 14 residues. Germline-derived CDR1 and CDR2 are ENHRY and SYGVKD. This TCR came from a person between 50 and 69 years old with lung adenocarcinoma. The chain joins TRBV10-3 to TRBJ1-5; D is perhaps TRBD1 (5 bases). The specimen was FFPE minimally invasive lung adenocarcinoma tissue. The CDR3 protein is CAISPGPGSQPQHF. The CDR3, as DNA: TGTGCCATCAGCCCAGGACCAGGGAGTCAGCCCCAGCATTTT.